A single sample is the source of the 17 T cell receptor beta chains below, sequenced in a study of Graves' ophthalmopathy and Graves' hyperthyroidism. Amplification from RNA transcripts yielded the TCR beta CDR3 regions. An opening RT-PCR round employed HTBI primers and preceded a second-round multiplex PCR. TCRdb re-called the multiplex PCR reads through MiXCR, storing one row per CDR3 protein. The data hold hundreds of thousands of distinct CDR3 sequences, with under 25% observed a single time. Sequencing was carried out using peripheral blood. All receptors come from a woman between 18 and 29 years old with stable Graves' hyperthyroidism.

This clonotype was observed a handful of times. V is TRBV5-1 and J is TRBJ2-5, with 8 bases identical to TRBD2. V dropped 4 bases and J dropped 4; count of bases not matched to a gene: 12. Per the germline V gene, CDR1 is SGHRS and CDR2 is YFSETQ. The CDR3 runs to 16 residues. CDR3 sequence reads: CASSPTQAGAGETQYF. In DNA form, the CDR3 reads TGCGCCAGCAGCCCAACGCAAGCGGGAGCCGGAGAGACCCAGTACTTC.

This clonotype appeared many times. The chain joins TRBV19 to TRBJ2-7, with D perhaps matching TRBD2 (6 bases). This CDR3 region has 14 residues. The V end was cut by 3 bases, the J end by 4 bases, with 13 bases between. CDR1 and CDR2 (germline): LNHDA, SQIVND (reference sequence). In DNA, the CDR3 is TGTGCCAGTAGTATGGACGGGAGTCTTTACGAGCAGTACTTC. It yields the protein CASSMDGSLYEQYF.

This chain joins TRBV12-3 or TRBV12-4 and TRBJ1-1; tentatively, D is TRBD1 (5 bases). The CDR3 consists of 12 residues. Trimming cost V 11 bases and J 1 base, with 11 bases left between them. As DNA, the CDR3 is TGTGCCGCCCGGGACCCGAACACTGAAGCTTTCTTT. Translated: CAARDPNTEAFF.

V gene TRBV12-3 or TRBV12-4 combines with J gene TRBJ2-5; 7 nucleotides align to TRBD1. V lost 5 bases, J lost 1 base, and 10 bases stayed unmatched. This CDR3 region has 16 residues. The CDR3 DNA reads TGTGCCAGCAGTGGGACGACAGGGCGGACCCAAGAGACCCAGTACTTC. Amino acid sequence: CASSGTTGRTQETQYF.

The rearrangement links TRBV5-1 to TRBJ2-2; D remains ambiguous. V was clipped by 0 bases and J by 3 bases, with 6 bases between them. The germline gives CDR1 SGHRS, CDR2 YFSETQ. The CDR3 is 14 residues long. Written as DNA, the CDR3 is TGCGCCAGCAGCTTGGAGCCCTACACCGGGGAGCTGTTTTTT. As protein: CASSLEPYTGELFF.

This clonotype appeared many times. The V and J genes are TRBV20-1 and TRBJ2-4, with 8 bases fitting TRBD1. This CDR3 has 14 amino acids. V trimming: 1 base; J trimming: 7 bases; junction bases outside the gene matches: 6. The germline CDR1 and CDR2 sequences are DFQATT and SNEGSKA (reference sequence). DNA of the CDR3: TGCAGTGCTAGAGTGCAGGGGGCATCGAACATTCAGTACTTC. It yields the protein CSARVQGASNIQYF.

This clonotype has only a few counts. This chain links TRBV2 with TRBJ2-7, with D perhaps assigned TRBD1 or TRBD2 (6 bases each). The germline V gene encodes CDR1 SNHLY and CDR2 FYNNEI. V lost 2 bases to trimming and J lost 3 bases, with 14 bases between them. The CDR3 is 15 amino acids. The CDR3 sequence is CASSEKGGWGYEQYF. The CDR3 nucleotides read TGTGCCAGCAGTGAAAAGGGGGGTTGGGGCTACGAGCAGTACTTC. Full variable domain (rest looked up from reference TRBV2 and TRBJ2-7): EPEVTQTPSHQVTQMGQEVILRCVPISNHLYFYWYRQILGQKVEFLVSFYNNEISEKSEIFDDQFSVERPDGSNFTLKIRSTKLEDSAMYFCASSEKGGWGYEQYFGPGTRLTVT.

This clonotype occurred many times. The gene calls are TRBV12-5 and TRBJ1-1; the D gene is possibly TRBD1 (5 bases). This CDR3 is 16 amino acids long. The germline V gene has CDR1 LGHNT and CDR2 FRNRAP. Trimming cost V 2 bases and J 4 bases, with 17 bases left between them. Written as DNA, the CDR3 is TGTGCTAGTGGTTTGTCTGGGGGGGGGGTCGGCACTGAAGCTTTCTTT. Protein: CASGLSGGGVGTEAFF.

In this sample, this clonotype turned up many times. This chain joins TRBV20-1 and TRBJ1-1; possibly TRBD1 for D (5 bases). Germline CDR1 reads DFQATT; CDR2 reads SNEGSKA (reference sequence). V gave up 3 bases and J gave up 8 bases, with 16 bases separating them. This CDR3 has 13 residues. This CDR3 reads CSASDDSKGEAFF. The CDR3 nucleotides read TGCAGTGCTAGTGACGACAGTAAGGGGGAAGCTTTCTTT.

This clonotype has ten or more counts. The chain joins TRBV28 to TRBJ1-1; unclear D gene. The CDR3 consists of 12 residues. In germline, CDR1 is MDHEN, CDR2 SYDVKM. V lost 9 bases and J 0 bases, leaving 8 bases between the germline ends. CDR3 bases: TGTGCCAGTCGAACACTGAACACTGAAGCTTTCTTT. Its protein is CASRTLNTEAFF.

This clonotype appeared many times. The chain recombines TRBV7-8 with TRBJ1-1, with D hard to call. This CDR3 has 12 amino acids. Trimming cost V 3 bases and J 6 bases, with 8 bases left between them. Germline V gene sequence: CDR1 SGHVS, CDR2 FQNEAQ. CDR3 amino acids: CASSFSGAEAFF. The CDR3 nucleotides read TGTGCCAGCAGCTTCTCCGGTGCTGAAGCTTTCTTT.

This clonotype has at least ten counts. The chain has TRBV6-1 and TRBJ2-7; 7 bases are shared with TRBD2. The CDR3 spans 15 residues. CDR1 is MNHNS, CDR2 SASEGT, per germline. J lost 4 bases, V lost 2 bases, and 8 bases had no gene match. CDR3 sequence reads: CASSERGGGLYEQYF. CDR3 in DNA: TGTGCCAGCAGTGAACGTGGGGGGGGTCTATACGAGCAGTACTTC.

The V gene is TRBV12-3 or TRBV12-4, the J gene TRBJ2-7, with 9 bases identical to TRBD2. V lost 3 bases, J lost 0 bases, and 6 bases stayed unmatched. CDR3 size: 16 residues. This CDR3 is CASSLVGSGSSYEQYF. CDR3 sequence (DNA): TGTGCCAGCAGTTTGGTCGGTAGCGGGAGCTCCTACGAGCAGTACTTC.

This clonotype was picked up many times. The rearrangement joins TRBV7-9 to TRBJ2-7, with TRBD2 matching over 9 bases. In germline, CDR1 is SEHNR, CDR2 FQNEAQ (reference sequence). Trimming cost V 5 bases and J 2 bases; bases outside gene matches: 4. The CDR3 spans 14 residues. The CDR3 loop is CASSASGMTYEQYF. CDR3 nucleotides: TGTGCCAGCAGCGCTAGCGGGATGACCTACGAGCAGTACTTC.

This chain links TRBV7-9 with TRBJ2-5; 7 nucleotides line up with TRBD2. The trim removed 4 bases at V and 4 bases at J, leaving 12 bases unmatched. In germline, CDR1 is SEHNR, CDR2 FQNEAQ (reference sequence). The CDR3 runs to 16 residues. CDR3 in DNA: TGTGCCAGCAGCTCCGGGTGGCGGGAGAGGCGAGAGACCCAGTACTTC. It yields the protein CASSSGWRERRETQYF.

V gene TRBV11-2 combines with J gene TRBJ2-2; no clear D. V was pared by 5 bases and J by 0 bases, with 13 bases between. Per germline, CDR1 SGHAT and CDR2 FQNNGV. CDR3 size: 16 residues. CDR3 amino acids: CASSVLSTSNTGELFF. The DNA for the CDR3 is TGTGCCAGCAGCGTCTTAAGCACCTCGAACACCGGGGAGCTGTTTTTT.

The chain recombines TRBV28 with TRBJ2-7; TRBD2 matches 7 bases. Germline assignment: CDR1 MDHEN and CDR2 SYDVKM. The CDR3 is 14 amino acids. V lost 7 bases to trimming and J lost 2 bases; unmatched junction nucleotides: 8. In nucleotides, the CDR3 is TGTGCCAGCACTACTGGGGGGGTACCCTACGAGCAGTACTTC. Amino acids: CASTTGGVPYEQYF.